The 29 T cell receptor beta chains presented below share a single source sample, sequenced in a study of shared clonotypes between healthy human individuals. Repertoires were generated with immunoSEQ multiplex PCR, while TCRdb's copy carries only in-frame clones and drops some. The sample yields about 960,000 clones, around 80% seen once. Specimen: memory CD4+ T cells sorted from blood. As for subset: CD45RA-negative fraction. The receptors derive from a young man in good health.

The rearrangement links TRBV7-2 to TRBJ2-2, with TRBD2 matching over 7 bases. CDR3 length equals 15 residues. Germline lookup yields CDR1 SGHTA and CDR2 FQGNSA. J gave up 8 bases and V 3 bases, and 9 bases lay outside the gene matches. The CDR3, as DNA: TGTGCCAGCAGCTTCGGACTAGGCATGTCGGGGGAGCTGTTTTTT. It encodes CASSFGLGMSGELFF.

This clone was seen only once. Other nucleotide sequences in the sample specify the same CDR3. This chain connects TRBV30 to TRBJ1-1; the D is unclear. CDR3 length: 14 residues. Germline loops: CDR1 GTSNPN, CDR2 SVGIG (reference sequence). Trimming took off 0 bases at V and 0 bases at J, with 8 bases between the two ends. CDR3 loop: CAWSVGRLNTEAFF. CDR3 bases: TGTGCCTGGAGTGTGGGTAGGTTGAACACTGAAGCTTTCTTT.

The table lists this clone with a count of one. The J gene is TRBJ2-3, the V gene TRBV4-3; D might be TRBD2 (6 bases). V was clipped by 2 bases and J by 2 bases, with 11 bases between them. Germline V lookup: CDR1 LGHNA, CDR2 YSLEER. The CDR3 has 15 residues. CDR3 coding DNA: TGCGCCAGCAGCCAACTAGGGAGGACCACAGATACGCAGTATTTT. It is translated as CASSQLGRTTDTQYF.

In regard to this clone: The sample holds other DNA sequences that translate to the same CDR3. The chain combines TRBV11-2 with TRBJ2-1; D is possibly TRBD1 or TRBD2 (5 bases each). This CDR3 has 13 residues. V was shortened by 0 bases and J by 7 bases, with 7 bases between the two germline ends. Germline V gives CDR1 SGHAT, CDR2 FQNNGV. The CDR3 sequence: CASSLDRENEQFF. CDR3 in DNA: TGTGCCAGCAGCTTAGACAGGGAGAATGAGCAGTTCTTC.

The chain has TRBV11-2 and TRBJ2-5, with 12 bases lining up with TRBD2. V lost 3 bases and J lost 4; bases outside the gene matches: 9. The CDR3 length is 17 residues. Looked up from germline, CDR1 is SGHAT and CDR2 is FQNNGV. The CDR3 sequence: CASSLQPSGGAGETQYF. CDR3 nucleotides: TGTGCCAGCAGCTTGCAACCTAGCGGGGGGGCTGGAGAGACCCAGTACTTC.

V usage is TRBV30 and J usage is TRBJ2-4; TRBD2 agrees at 11 bases. CDR3 length: 15 residues. Germline assignment: CDR1 GTSNPN and CDR2 SVGIG (reference sequence). J was trimmed by 4 bases and V by 2 bases; bases with no gene match: 4. CDR3 sequence: CAWSLAGGTKNIQYF. CDR3 nucleotides: TGTGCCTGGAGTCTAGCGGGAGGCACTAAAAACATTCAGTACTTC.

The chain recombines TRBV7-9 with TRBJ2-2; 12 bases match TRBD2. CDR3 length: 17 residues. Germline values: CDR1 SEHNR, CDR2 FQNEAQ (reference sequence). V shed 7 bases, J shed 5 bases, and the junction held 11 bases outside the gene matches. CDR3 nucleotide sequence: TGTGCCAGCACCTCCGTCGGACTAGCGGGGAAGACCGGGGAGCTGTTTTTT. Translation: CASTSVGLAGKTGELFF.

As to this clone: Other nucleotide sequences from this sample produce the same CDR3. This chain's CDR3 is CASSPTLNTEAFF. For the CDR3, the DNA is TGTGCCAGCTCCCCGACACTTAACACTGAAGCTTTCTTT. J is TRBJ1-1 and V is TRBV18, with unresolved D. This CDR3 spans 13 amino acids. V gave up 6 bases and J gave up 2 bases, with 10 bases separating them. CDR1 is KGHSH and CDR2 is LQKENI in the germline V gene.

Points on this clone: Other DNA sequences from this sample encode an identical CDR3 as well. The chain recombines TRBV19 with TRBJ2-3; a possible D gene is TRBD1 (5 bases). The CDR3 has 15 amino acids. V lost 5 bases and J 0 bases, leaving 12 bases between the germline ends. CDR1 and CDR2 (germline): LNHDA, SQIVND (reference sequence). This CDR3 reads CASSLGQISTDTQYF. The CDR3 bases are TGTGCCAGTAGTTTGGGGCAAATTAGCACAGATACGCAGTATTTT.

The chain recombines TRBV7-9 with TRBJ2-5; D might be TRBD2 (5 bases). Trimming took off 0 bases at V and 7 bases at J, with 9 bases between the two ends. CDR1 is SEHNR and CDR2 is FQNEAQ in the germline V gene (reference sequence). This CDR3 is built from 13 residues. CDR3 protein: CASSLALGGTQYF. The CDR3 coding sequence is TGTGCCAGCAGCTTAGCTTTAGGAGGGACCCAGTACTTC.

CDR3 loop: CASSLVSSGRAYEQYF. The CDR3 coding sequence is TGTGCCAGCAGCTTGGTCTCTAGCGGGAGGGCCTACGAGCAGTACTTC. The chain carries TRBV5-4 and TRBJ2-7; TRBD2 matches at 12 bases. This CDR3 is 16 amino acids long. The V and J ends lost 0 bases and 2 bases, in that order; junction bases with no gene match: 3. From germline, CDR1 is SGHNT and CDR2 YYREEE (reference sequence).

This clone was observed once. The chain carries TRBV11-2 and TRBJ1-1, with D hard to call. V dropped 1 base and J dropped 8 bases, with 14 bases sitting between them. This CDR3 contains 14 residues. Germline V CDR1 and CDR2: SGHAT, FQNNGV. DNA of the CDR3: TGTGCCAGCAGCTTAGGGGTGGATGGAGGGGAAGCTTTCTTT. Its protein product is CASSLGVDGGEAFF. The whole variable domain, filled in from reference TRBV11-2 and TRBJ1-1, reads EAGVAQSPRYKIIEKRQSVAFWCNPISGHATLYWYQQILGQGPKLLIQFQNNGVVDDSQLPKDRFSAERLKGVDSTLKIQPAKLEDSAVYLCASSLGVDGGEAFFGQGTRLTVV.

This sequence joins TRBV15 and TRBJ2-7, with D maybe TRBD1 (7 bases). Trimming shortened V by 3 bases and J by 4 bases, and 16 bases separated the two germline ends. In germline, CDR1 is LNHNV, CDR2 YYDKDF (reference sequence). This CDR3 comprises 15 residues. This CDR3 is CATSRSGRGAYEQYF. The CDR3 bases are TGTGCCACCAGCAGGTCGGGCAGGGGGGCATACGAGCAGTACTTC.

The V gene is TRBV7-2, the J gene TRBJ2-5, with D unresolved. The CDR3 contains 14 residues. Trimming took 1 base from V and 5 from J, leaving 11 bases between them. Looked up from germline, CDR1 is SGHTA and CDR2 is FQGNSA. The CDR3 spells CASSLVRARETQYF. CDR3 coding DNA: TGTGCCAGCAGCTTAGTTAGGGCCCGGGAGACCCAGTACTTC. Variable domain in full (rest from reference TRBV7-2 and TRBJ2-5): GAGVSQSPSNKVTEKGKDVELRCDPISGHTALYWYRQSLGQGLEFLIYFQGNSAPDKSGLPSDRFSAERTGGSVSTLTIQRTQQEDSAVYLCASSLVRARETQYFGPGTRLLVL.

DNA of the CDR3: TGTGCCGTTTGGGGCGCTGGGGCCAACGTCCTGACTTTC. Its protein product is CAVWGAGANVLTF. The chain uses TRBV28 and TRBJ2-6; TRBD1 is a possible D gene (5 bases). V gave up 11 bases and J gave up 2 bases, with 10 bases separating them. There are 13 residues in the CDR3. The germline V gene has CDR1 MDHEN and CDR2 SYDVKM.

V usage is TRBV5-1 and J usage is TRBJ2-7; TRBD1 matches at 10 bases. Germline CDR1 SGHRS, CDR2 YFSETQ. The V segment lost 1 base and the J segment 2 bases; nucleotides outside the gene matches: 3. The CDR3 has 15 residues. CDR3 coding DNA: TGCGCCAGCAGCTTGCGACAGGGGGCCCCCTACGAGCAGTACTTC. Translated, it gives CASSLRQGAPYEQYF.

This chain links TRBV30 with TRBJ2-4; TRBD2 agrees at 7 bases. V trimming: 8 bases; J trimming: 9 bases; junction bases outside the gene matches: 7. Germline CDR1 is GTSNPN and CDR2 is SVGIG (reference sequence). This CDR3 has 11 amino acids. The CDR3 here is CALSGGGIQYF. In DNA, the CDR3 is TGTGCCCTCAGTGGGGGGGGCATTCAGTACTTC. Complete variable domain (other parts from reference TRBV30 and TRBJ2-4): SQTIHQWPATLVQPVGSPLSLECTVEGTSNPNLYWYRQAAGRGLQLLFYSVGIGQISSEVPQNLSASRPQDRQFILSSKKLLLSDSGFYLCALSGGGIQYFGAGTRLSVL.

This clone has only a few counts. The V gene is TRBV7-9, the J gene TRBJ2-7; D not resolved. Germline V lookup: CDR1 SEHNR, CDR2 FQNEAQ (reference sequence). The CDR3 has 14 residues. V lost 1 base and J 3 bases, leaving 10 bases between the germline ends. This CDR3 is CASSLGLGFYEQYF. The CDR3 nucleotides are TGTGCCAGCAGCTTAGGTCTTGGGTTCTACGAGCAGTACTTC.

This clone was recorded only once. The chain couples TRBV7-8 to TRBJ1-1; D uncertain. Germline V gives CDR1 SGHVS, CDR2 FQNEAQ. This CDR3 comprises 13 residues. Trimming took 3 bases from V and 8 from J, leaving 13 bases between them. The CDR3 DNA sequence: TGTGCCAGCAGCTTCGCTCTTGGACGGGAAGCTTTCTTT. It translates to CASSFALGREAFF.

J is TRBJ2-2 and V is TRBV6-1, with D tentatively TRBD1 or TRBD2 (5 bases each). The V gene's germline CDR1 is MNHNS and CDR2 SASEGT. The CDR3 is 16 amino acids. V lost 2 bases, J lost 6 bases, and 16 bases lay in between. The CDR3 loop is CASSEPQGRGPGELFF. CDR3 coding DNA: TGTGCCAGCAGTGAACCTCAGGGCCGGGGACCCGGGGAGCTGTTTTTT.

The chain joins TRBV5-1 to TRBJ2-1; D is possibly TRBD1 (6 bases). V lost 5 bases to trimming and J lost 7 bases, with 22 bases between them. CDR1 SGHRS and CDR2 YFSETQ come from the germline V gene. The CDR3 is 16 residues long. CDR3 amino acids: CASSWAGTQRGNEQFF. Written as DNA, the CDR3 is TGCGCCAGCAGTTGGGCTGGTACACAAAGGGGGAATGAGCAGTTCTTC.

This clone was observed many times. This chain joins TRBV27 and TRBJ2-2; no reliable D call. The CDR3 spans 12 residues. Trimming took off 5 bases at V and 6 bases at J, with 7 bases between the two ends. CDR1 MNHEY and CDR2 SMNVEV come from the germline V gene (reference sequence). CDR3 residues: CASSGRAGELFF. CDR3 bases: TGTGCCAGCAGTGGCCGAGCCGGGGAGCTGTTTTTT.

This clone was seen more than once but under ten times. Other DNA sequences from this sample encode an identical CDR3 as well. This chain links TRBV5-1 with TRBJ2-3; D is undetermined. Germline V gene sequence: CDR1 SGHRS, CDR2 YFSETQ. CDR3 length: 14 amino acids. V lost 0 bases to trimming and J lost 0 bases, with 5 bases between them. In DNA, the CDR3 is TGCGCCAGCAGCTTGGACAGTAGCACAGATACGCAGTATTTT. This codes for CASSLDSSTDTQYF.

CDR3 coding DNA: TGTGCCTGGGGAGAAACACAGGCTAACTATGGCTACACCTTC. Translated, it gives CAWGETQANYGYTF. The chain has TRBV30 and TRBJ1-2; a weak D match, TRBD1 (5 bases). The CDR3 has 14 residues. The V and J ends lost 5 bases and 0 bases respectively, with 13 bases between them. Germline CDR1 reads GTSNPN; CDR2 reads SVGIG (reference sequence).

The sample holds a few counts of this clone. The chain carries TRBV12-2 and TRBJ1-6. TRBV12-2 is deemed a pseudogene. The CDR3 has 19 amino acids. The CDR3 coding sequence is TGTGCAAGTCGCTTTTCTCGGTGCGCCGAGGGGAGTAATAATTCACCCCTCCACTTT. As protein: CASRFSRCAEGSNNSPLHF.

The J gene is TRBJ2-2, the V gene TRBV5-1, with 8 bases matching TRBD1. V shed 1 base and J 4 bases; nucleotides not matched to a gene: 12. The CDR3 is 18 residues long. Germline CDR1 SGHRS, CDR2 YFSETQ. The CDR3: CASSLKAPGTGGTGELFF. The CDR3, as DNA: TGCGCCAGCAGCTTGAAAGCGCCCGGGACAGGTGGCACCGGGGAGCTGTTTTTT. Full variable domain (outside the CDR3, taken from reference TRBV5-1 and TRBJ2-2): KAGVTQTPRYLIKTRGQQVTLSCSPISGHRSVSWYQQTPGQGLQFLFEYFSETQRNKGNFPGRFSGRQFSNSRSEMNVSTLELGDSALYLCASSLKAPGTGGTGELFFGEGSRLTVL.

The chain carries TRBV14 and TRBJ1-1; D ambiguous. The CDR3 is 13 residues long. CDR1 and CDR2 (germline): SGHDN, FVKESK. The V end was cut by 5 bases, the J end by 5 bases, with 12 bases between. The CDR3, as DNA: TGTGCCAGCAGCTTTACGGCGGGAACTGAAGCTTTCTTT. Its protein is CASSFTAGTEAFF.

The chain recombines TRBV20-1 with TRBJ2-1, with D unclear. This CDR3 is built from 11 residues. Germline V gives CDR1 DFQATT, CDR2 SNEGSKA (reference sequence). Trimming stripped 3 bases from V and 6 bases from J, with 6 bases between. CDR3 amino acids: CSASEPNEQFF. The DNA for the CDR3 is TGCAGTGCTAGCGAACCCAATGAGCAGTTCTTC.

This chain links TRBV28 with TRBJ1-1; D is unresolved. CDR3 length: 14 amino acids. Germline lookup yields CDR1 MDHEN and CDR2 SYDVKM. Trimming pared 2 bases from V and 1 base from J, leaving 8 bases between. This chain's CDR3 is CASSLRQANTEAFF. In DNA form, the CDR3 reads TGTGCCAGCAGTTTAAGGCAGGCGAACACTGAAGCTTTCTTT.